These 27 T cell receptor beta chains originate from one sample sequenced in a study of CD8+ T cells in alopecia areata. cDNA prepared by RNA extraction and subsequent reverse transcription served as the template for sequencing. Some clones are missing from TCRdb's copy, which holds only in-frame ones; the method was immunoSEQ multiplex PCR. The table shows more than 200,000 clones, with about two thirds occurring only once. This sample comprised CD4+ T cells sorted from blood, obtained at week 0. The receptors shown here come from a human donor with alopecia areata.

The V gene is TRBV29-1, the J gene TRBJ2-2; 7 bases agree with TRBD1. The J segment lost 0 bases and the V segment lost 7 bases, leaving 8 bases of the junction unmatched. CDR3 length: 15 residues. The germline V gene has CDR1 SQVTM and CDR2 ANQGSEA. The chain's CDR3 is CSASVGQTNTGELFF. DNA of the CDR3: TGCAGCGCCTCGGTGGGACAGACGAACACCGGGGAGCTGTTTTTT.

The CDR3 region has the DNA TGCAGCGTTTTGGCAGGGGCATCCTACGAGCAGTACTTC. Translating it yields CSVLAGASYEQYF. The J gene is TRBJ2-7, the V gene TRBV29-1, with D possibly matching TRBD1 (6 bases). V lost 5 bases and J lost 1, with 12 bases in between. Germline CDR1 is SQVTM and CDR2 is ANQGSEA. This CDR3 has 13 amino acids.

The chain has TRBV18 and TRBJ1-4; D is unresolved. From germline, CDR1 is KGHSH and CDR2 LQKENI. Trimming stripped 3 bases from V and 0 bases from J, with 8 bases between. The CDR3 contains 15 residues. The CDR3 sequence is CASSPRRSTNEKLFF. As DNA, the CDR3 is TGTGCCAGCTCACCCAGGAGGTCAACTAATGAAAAACTGTTTTTT.

This clone was observed a few times. The chain has TRBV6-1 and TRBJ2-6; TRBD1 might be the D (6 bases). This CDR3 contains 16 residues. The V and J ends lost 2 bases and 1 base respectively, with 9 bases between them. The germline V gene has CDR1 MNHNS and CDR2 SASEGT. CDR3 nucleotides: TGTGCCAGCAGTGAACTCGGGACATCTGGGGCCAACGTCCTGACTTTC. It specifies CASSELGTSGANVLTF.

This rearrangement joins TRBV7-3 to TRBJ1-1; D remains unclear. The CDR3 length is 13 residues. V lost 5 bases and J lost 3, with 10 bases in between. From germline, CDR1 is SGHTA and CDR2 FQGTGA. The CDR3 coding sequence is TGTGCCAGCAGCCGCTTCGGGGACACTGAAGCTTTCTTT. It specifies CASSRFGDTEAFF.

This chain connects TRBV6-5 to TRBJ2-3; D is perhaps TRBD1 or TRBD2 (6 bases each). CDR1 and CDR2 from the germline V gene are MNHEY and SVGAGI. Between the trimmed V and J ends, which lost 5 bases and 9 bases, there was a span of 12 bases. The CDR3 has 12 amino acids. The CDR3 coding sequence is TGTGCCAGCAGTGGGGGGCCCCCCACGCAGTATTTT. It yields the protein CASSGGPPTQYF.

The rearrangement links TRBV25-1 to TRBJ2-7; D gene uncertain. CDR1 and CDR2 from the germline V gene are MGHDK and SYGVNS. CDR3 length equals 11 residues. Trimming pared 9 bases from V and 1 base from J, leaving 7 bases between. The CDR3 sequence: CASLGSYEQYF. DNA for the CDR3: TGTGCCAGTCTCGGATCCTACGAGCAGTACTTC.

This chain connects TRBV4-2 to TRBJ2-1, with 9 bases identical to TRBD1. CDR1 and CDR2 (germline): LGHNA, YNFKEQ. The CDR3 sequence is 17 residues long. The V gene end was trimmed by 1 base and the J gene end by 7 bases; junction bases not matched to a gene: 11. The CDR3 DNA follows: TGTGCCAGCAGCCAAGGCGGGGGACAGGGTTTGATAAATGAGCAGTTCTTC. Residues: CASSQGGGQGLINEQFF.

The gene calls are TRBV5-1 and TRBJ1-2; D not certain. Germline values: CDR1 SGHRS, CDR2 YFSETQ. V lost 0 bases and J lost 2, with 11 bases in between. The CDR3 consists of 15 residues. Here the CDR3 reads CASSLVPTENYGYTF. The CDR3, as DNA: TGCGCCAGCAGCTTGGTACCCACAGAGAACTATGGCTACACCTTC.

The CDR3 is CASTGVNGQYF. CDR3 coding DNA: TGTGCCAGCACGGGGGTAAACGGGCAGTATTTT. The chain uses TRBV6-5 and TRBJ2-3; a weak D match, TRBD2 (6 bases). Germline values: CDR1 MNHEY, CDR2 SVGAGI. This CDR3 has 11 residues. Trimming removed 7 bases at V and 11 bases at J, with 13 bases between.

This clone appeared a few times. The chain recombines TRBV2 with TRBJ1-5; no definite D call. V lost 1 base, J lost 3 bases, and 4 bases lay in between. This CDR3 spans 13 amino acids. Germline V lookup: CDR1 SNHLY, CDR2 FYNNEI. This chain's CDR3 is CASSEDLNQPQHF. The CDR3 region has the DNA TGTGCCAGCAGTGAAGACCTCAATCAGCCCCAGCATTTT.

The genes are TRBV30 and TRBJ1-1, with D perhaps matching TRBD1 (6 bases). Trimming took 4 bases from V and 8 from J, leaving 11 bases between them. This CDR3 is 11 amino acids long. Germline assignment: CDR1 GTSNPN and CDR2 SVGIG (reference sequence). CDR3: CAWTTGTEAFF. CDR3 nucleotides: TGTGCCTGGACAACCGGGACAGAAGCTTTCTTT.

This clone has a handful of counts. V and J are TRBV7-3 and TRBJ2-1, with D possibly called TRBD1 or TRBD2 (5 bases each). In germline, CDR1 is SGHTA, CDR2 FQGTGA. V was pared by 5 bases and J by 7 bases, with 12 bases between. CDR3 length equals 13 residues. CDR3 coding DNA: TGTGCCAGCAGCGGGACCTCTCGGAATGAGCAGTTCTTC. Translated: CASSGTSRNEQFF.

The chain uses TRBV7-9 and TRBJ2-7, with 7 bases fitting TRBD1. The CDR3 covers 14 residues. Trimming at V came to 3 bases and at J to 0 bases, leaving 2 bases not matched to a gene. The germline gives CDR1 SEHNR, CDR2 FQNEAQ (reference sequence). The CDR3 bases are TGTGCCAGCAGCTTCAGGGACAGCTCCTACGAGCAGTACTTC. This encodes CASSFRDSSYEQYF. Drawing the rest from reference TRBV7-9 and TRBJ2-7, the complete variable domain is DTGVSQNPRHKITKRGQNVTFRCDPISEHNRLYWYRQTLGQGPEFLTYFQNEAQLEKSRLLSDRFSAERPKGSFSTLEIQRTEQGDSAMYLCASSFRDSSYEQYFGPGTRLTVT.

This clone was recorded a few times. The chain couples TRBV29-1 to TRBJ1-1, with D possibly TRBD1 on 6 matching bases. The CDR3 sequence is 13 residues long. V was shortened by 6 bases and J by 1 base, with 12 bases between the two germline ends. Germline V gene lookup returns CDR1 SQVTM and CDR2 ANQGSEA. CDR3 region: CSVRGTPNTEAFF. In nucleotides, the CDR3 is TGCAGCGTCCGGGGGACACCGAACACTGAAGCTTTCTTT.

This chain links TRBV27 with TRBJ2-2; 7 bases fit TRBD1. The germline CDR1 and CDR2 sequences are MNHEY and SMNVEV (reference sequence). This CDR3 has 15 amino acids. Trimming cost V 6 bases and J 6 bases; bases outside gene matches: 10. The CDR3, as DNA: TGTGCCAGCAGGAGCCCTAGACAGGGCCCCGGGGAGCTGTTTTTT. This sequence encodes CASRSPRQGPGELFF.

The chain uses TRBV30 and TRBJ1-5, with D perhaps TRBD1 (5 bases). CDR3 length: 13 amino acids. Looked up from germline, CDR1 is GTSNPN and CDR2 is SVGIG (reference sequence). Trimming stripped 2 bases from V and 6 bases from J, with 11 bases between. CDR3 nucleotides: TGTGCCTGGAGTATGGCAGGGAGTCAGCCCCAGCATTTT. Protein product: CAWSMAGSQPQHF.

The chain joins TRBV2 to TRBJ2-5; TRBD2 aligns across 15 bases. V dropped 4 bases and J dropped 2; count of bases not matched to a gene: 5. The CDR3 sequence is 17 residues long. Germline loops: CDR1 SNHLY, CDR2 FYNNEI. The CDR3: CASSVGTSGGNQETQYF. In DNA form, the CDR3 reads TGTGCCAGCAGTGTCGGGACTAGCGGGGGGAATCAAGAGACCCAGTACTTC.

The CDR3 bases are TGTGCCTGGAGTCCTTCGGTGATGGGGGGCTACACCTTC. Its translation is CAWSPSVMGGYTF. This chain uses TRBV30 with TRBJ1-2; D is unresolved. From germline, CDR1 is GTSNPN and CDR2 SVGIG (reference sequence). Trimming pared 2 bases from V and 8 bases from J, leaving 15 bases between. CDR3 length: 13 residues.

This clone was counted once. The chain joins TRBV6-6 to TRBJ2-7, with 9 bases that match TRBD1. Per germline, CDR1 MNHNY and CDR2 SVGAGI (reference sequence). The CDR3 spans 16 residues. Trimming removed 0 bases from V and 9 bases from J; junction bases left unmatched: 12. The CDR3 bases are TGTGCCAGCAGTTACTCGATAGCGACAGGGGGAGGGCTGCAGTACTTC. Its protein is CASSYSIATGGGLQYF.

The chain carries TRBV29-1 and TRBJ1-2, with D hard to call. Trimming stripped 3 bases from V and 2 bases from J, with 7 bases between. The CDR3 covers 12 residues. Germline V gene data show CDR1 as SQVTM and CDR2 as ANQGSEA. The CDR3 region has the DNA TGCAGCGTTGATTCACAGAACTATGGCTACACCTTC. It specifies CSVDSQNYGYTF.

This chain links TRBV15 with TRBJ2-3, with 11 bases identical to TRBD1. After removal of 1 base from V and 1 base from J, the junction contained 10 bases not matched to a gene. CDR1 LNHNV and CDR2 YYDKDF come from the germline V gene (reference sequence). There are 19 residues in the CDR3. DNA for the CDR3: TGTGCCACCAGCAGAGGCCTGGCGGGACAGGGGGGACGCACAGATACGCAGTATTTT. Encoded protein: CATSRGLAGQGGRTDTQYF.

V and J are TRBV7-9 and TRBJ2-7, with D uncertain. The ends were cut back, 5 bases at V and 2 bases at J, with 7 bases in the middle. Germline CDR1 and CDR2: SEHNR and FQNEAQ (reference sequence). The CDR3 has 12 residues. CDR3 loop: CASSHTPYEQYF. For the CDR3, the DNA is TGTGCCAGCAGCCATACCCCCTACGAGCAGTACTTC.

The V call is TRBV6-5, the J call TRBJ1-6; D ambiguous. Germline CDR1 and CDR2: MNHEY and SVGAGI. The length of the CDR3 is 16 residues. Trimming shortened V by 0 bases and J by 0 bases, and 6 bases separated the two germline ends. The CDR3 sequence: CASSYSLSSYNSPLHF. Here the CDR3 DNA reads TGTGCCAGCAGTTACTCGCTGAGCTCCTATAATTCACCCCTCCACTTT.

The rearrangement uses TRBV30 and TRBJ1-2; tentatively, D is TRBD1 (5 bases). The V end lost 0 bases, the J end lost 8 bases, and 13 bases lay between the germline ends. This CDR3 spans 13 amino acids. Per germline, CDR1 GTSNPN and CDR2 SVGIG (reference sequence). The CDR3 region has the DNA TGTGCCTGGAGTGTAGGGACGACGGGAGGCTACACCTTC. This translates into CAWSVGTTGGYTF.

This clone showed up many times. CDR3 nucleotides: TGTGCCAGCAGCAAGTGGGGTCTCGGCTACGAGCAGTACTTC. Residues: CASSKWGLGYEQYF. V gene TRBV7-2 combines with J gene TRBJ2-7; no definite D call. CDR1 is SGHTA and CDR2 is FQGNSA in the germline V gene. The V end was cut by 5 bases, the J end by 3 bases, with 14 bases between. The CDR3 sequence is 14 residues long.

The chain joins TRBV29-1 to TRBJ2-3; D unclear. Germline V gene data show CDR1 as SQVTM and CDR2 as ANQGSEA. The CDR3 extends over 13 amino acids. V was pared by 2 bases and J by 3 bases, with 9 bases between. The CDR3 protein is CSVENSGTDTQYF. As DNA, the CDR3 is TGCAGCGTTGAAAACAGTGGTACAGATACGCAGTATTTT.